These 20 T cell receptor beta chains originate from one sample sequenced in a study of vaccination effects on CD4 cells after COVID-19. The antigens of these receptors remain unknown. Viral peptide pool expansion of antigen-specific CD4+ T cells preceded sequencing in the ViraFEST assay. Culturing for about 9 days preceded CD4+ T cell isolation. Every participant took two doses of the BNT162b2 or mRNA-1273 vaccine. The data were produced by immunoSEQ multiplex PCR, yet TCRdb's version contains in-frame clones alone and is incomplete. The table has fewer than 80,000 clones, about 67% seen once. The source was CD4+ T cells from PBMCs cultured with HCoV-229E spike peptides, collected after COVID-19 vaccination. These receptors were obtained from a human donor who received a COVID-19 vaccine.

J is TRBJ1-5 and V is TRBV14; TRBD1 aligns across 9 bases. Germline V gene data show CDR1 as SGHDN and CDR2 as FVKESK. J lost 5 bases, V lost 4 bases, and 6 bases had no gene match. The CDR3 is 15 residues long. The chain's CDR3 is CASSPGTGMDQPQHF. The CDR3 DNA is TGTGCCAGCAGCCCGGGGACAGGGATGGATCAGCCCCAGCATTTT.

The chain carries TRBV27 and TRBJ2-5; 8 bases fit TRBD1. Germline V lookup: CDR1 MNHEY, CDR2 SMNVEV (reference sequence). After removal of 6 bases from V and 2 bases from J, the junction contained 8 bases not matched to a gene. There are 15 residues in the CDR3. CDR3 amino acids: CASRLNRDRQETQYF. In DNA, the CDR3 is TGTGCCAGCAGATTGAACCGGGACAGGCAAGAGACCCAGTACTTC.

J is TRBJ1-2 and V is TRBV3-1 (or the pseudogene TRBV3-2); D gene unclear. The V end was cut by 3 bases, the J end by 4 bases, with 9 bases between. This CDR3 contains 13 residues. Germline V CDR1 and CDR2: LGHDT, YNNKEL (reference sequence). CDR3 sequence: CASSHGYLYGYTF. The CDR3 nucleotides read TGTGCCAGCAGCCATGGATACCTCTATGGCTACACCTTC.

The chain uses TRBV19 and TRBJ2-5; a weak D match, TRBD1 (6 bases). Deletions cut 3 bases from V and 8 bases from J, with 16 bases between. Germline values: CDR1 LNHDA, CDR2 SQIVND (reference sequence). This CDR3 has 14 residues. CDR3 sequence: CASSMQGSVPTQYF. CDR3 DNA: TGTGCCAGTAGTATGCAGGGGTCGGTCCCCACCCAGTACTTC.

The genes are TRBV5-5 and TRBJ2-5, with a weak D call TRBD1 (5 bases). The germline V gene encodes CDR1 SGHKS and CDR2 YYEKEE (reference sequence). V shed 3 bases and J shed 5 bases, with 14 bases lying between them. The CDR3 is 14 amino acids. This CDR3 is CASSYQTVEETQYF. The CDR3 DNA sequence: TGTGCCAGCAGCTACCAGACAGTGGAGGAGACCCAGTACTTC.

The chain is built from TRBV25-1 and TRBJ2-3, with D tentatively TRBD1 (7 bases). The CDR3 runs 14 residues. V was trimmed by 5 bases and J by 4 bases, leaving 13 bases between them. Germline assignment: CDR1 MGHDK and CDR2 SYGVNS. CDR3 region: CASSPQGGADTQYF. CDR3 sequence (DNA): TGTGCCAGCAGTCCCCAGGGGGGAGCAGATACGCAGTATTTT.

There are a few counts of this clone. The chain is built from TRBV5-1 and TRBJ2-5; D not certain. Trimming cost V 1 base and J 3 bases, with 13 bases left between them. CDR1 is SGHRS, CDR2 YFSETQ, per germline. The CDR3 length is 15 residues. The CDR3 bases are TGCGCCAGCAGCTTGAATTTGGCAGTTAAAGAGACCCAGTACTTC. This codes for CASSLNLAVKETQYF. Full variable domain (missing parts from reference TRBV5-1 and TRBJ2-5): KAGVTQTPRYLIKTRGQQVTLSCSPISGHRSVSWYQQTPGQGLQFLFEYFSETQRNKGNFPGRFSGRQFSNSRSEMNVSTLELGDSALYLCASSLNLAVKETQYFGPGTRLLVL.

V usage is TRBV18 and J usage is TRBJ1-3; 7 nucleotides match TRBD1. CDR1 and CDR2 (germline): KGHSH, LQKENI. V dropped 4 bases and J dropped 0; count of bases not matched to a gene: 0. The CDR3 runs to 14 residues. The CDR3 spells CASSRQGSGNTIYF. CDR3 nucleotide sequence: TGTGCCAGCTCACGACAGGGCTCTGGAAACACCATATATTTT.

This chain uses TRBV6-5 with TRBJ2-7, with D perhaps TRBD2 (5 bases). Germline lookup yields CDR1 MNHEY and CDR2 SVGAGI. V lost 5 bases, J lost 6 bases, and 14 bases lay in between. CDR3 length: 13 amino acids. The CDR3 spells CASSRTRATEQYV. CDR3 DNA: TGTGCCAGCAGTCGAACGAGGGCTACCGAGCAGTACGTC.

The chain couples TRBV2 to TRBJ2-7; D unclear. CDR1 and CDR2 (germline): SNHLY, FYNNEI. V dropped 6 bases and J dropped 3 bases, with 12 bases sitting between them. The CDR3 runs to 13 residues. The CDR3 sequence is CASSQDPYYEQYV. Here the CDR3 DNA reads TGTGCCAGCAGCCAAGACCCCTACTACGAGCAGTACGTC.

DNA for the CDR3: TGTGCCAGCAGCCTAACAACCGGGACTAGCGGGGCAGGAACGCAGTATTTT. It encodes CASSLTTGTSGAGTQYF. The chain recombines TRBV13 with TRBJ2-3; TRBD2 matches at 13 bases. This CDR3 is 17 amino acids long. Germline CDR1 is PRHDT and CDR2 is FYEKMQ (reference sequence). With V trimmed by 5 bases and J by 9 bases, 14 bases remained unmatched. The whole variable domain, filled in from reference TRBV13 and TRBJ2-3, reads AAGVIQSPRHLIKEKRETATLKCYPIPRHDTVYWYQQGPGQDPQFLISFYEKMQSDKGSIPDRFSAQQFSDYHSELNMSSLELGDSALYFCASSLTTGTSGAGTQYFGPGTRLTVL.

A note on this clone: The sample holds other DNA sequences that translate to the same CDR3. The rearrangement links TRBV18 to TRBJ2-1; TRBD1 matches at 11 bases. V lost 6 bases to trimming and J lost 2 bases; unmatched junction nucleotides: 3. Germline V gives CDR1 KGHSH, CDR2 LQKENI. The CDR3 consists of 15 residues. The CDR3 region has the DNA TGTGCCAGCTCCCCGGGACAGGGGGCCTACAATGAGCAGTTCTTC. Translation: CASSPGQGAYNEQFF.

This rearrangement joins TRBV5-1 to TRBJ1-4; perhaps TRBD1 as D (5 bases). Germline V gene lookup returns CDR1 SGHRS and CDR2 YFSETQ. This CDR3 has 14 amino acids. The ends were cut back, 1 base at V and 5 bases at J, with 9 bases in the middle. CDR3 in amino acids: CASSLNRINEKLFF. CDR3 coding DNA: TGCGCCAGCAGCTTGAACAGGATAAATGAAAAACTGTTTTTT.

In its sample, this clone was seen a few times. CDR3 nucleotide sequence: TGTGCCAGCAGTTCTCGGGGCGAGAGCACAGATACGCAGTATTTT. It codes for CASSSRGESTDTQYF. This chain links TRBV6-5 with TRBJ2-3; D may correspond to TRBD1 or TRBD2 (5 bases each). The CDR3 loop spans 15 amino acids. Germline V lookup: CDR1 MNHEY, CDR2 SVGAGI. V dropped 4 bases and J dropped 0 bases, with 11 bases sitting between them.

This chain connects TRBV10-3 to TRBJ2-7; the D is unclear. Germline V gene lookup returns CDR1 ENHRY and CDR2 SYGVKD. V was cut by 2 bases and J by 2 bases, with 7 bases left in between. CDR3 length equals 13 residues. The CDR3 coding sequence is TGTGCCATCAGTGAGGGTATACCCTACGAGCAGTACGTC. Residues: CAISEGIPYEQYV.

The V and J genes are TRBV7-3 and TRBJ2-5, with D perhaps TRBD1 (5 bases). Between the trimmed V and J ends, which lost 5 bases and 5 bases, there was a span of 12 bases. Germline V CDR1 and CDR2: SGHTA, FQGTGA. The CDR3 consists of 13 residues. The CDR3, as DNA: TGTGCCAGCAGCCAAATAAAGGGGGAGACCCAGTACTTC. The encoded protein is CASSQIKGETQYF.

This chain uses TRBV6-5 with TRBJ1-1; tentatively, D is TRBD1 (6 bases). The V end was cut by 6 bases, the J end by 5 bases, with 16 bases between. Germline values: CDR1 MNHEY, CDR2 SVGAGI. The CDR3 length is 14 residues. CDR3 amino acids: CASSLRTDSTEAFF. The CDR3 region has the DNA TGTGCCAGCAGCCTCAGAACGGACAGTACTGAAGCTTTCTTT.

The gene calls are TRBV6-5 and TRBJ1-2; 8 positions agree with TRBD1. The CDR3 has 14 residues. Germline V gene lookup returns CDR1 MNHEY and CDR2 SVGAGI. The V and J ends lost 4 bases and 7 bases, in that order; junction bases with no gene match: 8. In nucleotides, the CDR3 is TGTGCCAGCAGTTCCGCAGGGGGCTCGAGTGGCTACACCTTC. Its protein is CASSSAGGSSGYTF.

This clone has just a few counts. The chain carries TRBV15 and TRBJ2-3; 7 bases are shared with TRBD1. The CDR3 extends over 15 amino acids. Germline V gives CDR1 LNHNV, CDR2 YYDKDF (reference sequence). V lost 3 bases and J lost 2; bases outside the gene matches: 5. CDR3 nucleotides: TGTGCCACCAGCAGTGGACAGGAAGACACAGATACGCAGTATTTT. Protein product: CATSSGQEDTDTQYF.

The chain links TRBV12-3 or TRBV12-4 to TRBJ1-3, with D uncertain. The CDR3 spans 12 residues. Trimming left V 6 bases short and J 4 bases short, with 7 bases between. The DNA for the CDR3 is TGTGCCAGCAGCTCACAGGGAAACACCATATATTTT. Translation: CASSSQGNTIYF.